A single sample gave rise to the 7 T cell receptor beta chains below, sequenced in a study of PD-1 blockade in mismatch repair-deficient tumors. Sequenced by immunoSEQ multiplex PCR; TCRdb stores in-frame clones only, minus some. Of about 120,000 clones detected, around 87% appear once; the ten largest clones hold 13%. Source: peripheral blood, taken 44 weeks after starting pembrolizumab. These receptors originate from an adult with mismatch repair-deficient cancer.

Here the CDR3 reads CASIRYRNTEAFF. The CDR3 DNA is TGTGCCAGCATCCGTTACAGGAACACTGAAGCTTTCTTT. The rearrangement uses TRBV6-1 and TRBJ1-1; D call uncertain. The CDR3 is 13 residues long. Germline V gene data show CDR1 as MNHNS and CDR2 as SASEGT. The V gene lost 7 bases and the J gene lost 1 base, with 10 bases spanning the gap.

This clone turned up a few times. The rearrangement links TRBV11-1 to TRBJ2-7; D uncertain. The V gene's germline CDR1 is SGHAT and CDR2 FQDESV (reference sequence). Trimming took 3 bases from V and 0 from J, leaving 6 bases between them. The CDR3 spans 13 residues. The CDR3 coding sequence is TGTGCCAGCAGCTTGGCCGTCTCCTACGAGCAGTACTTC. Amino acids: CASSLAVSYEQYF.

The chain uses TRBV7-9 and TRBJ2-2, with D uncertain. Germline CDR1 and CDR2: SEHNR and FQNEAQ (reference sequence). V gave up 2 bases and J gave up 5 bases, with 9 bases separating them. The CDR3 loop spans 14 amino acids. The CDR3 DNA reads TGTGCCAGCAGCTTACTCGATTCTACCGGGGAGCTGTTTTTT. Its protein is CASSLLDSTGELFF.

The chain couples TRBV10-2 to TRBJ1-5; D gene uncertain. This CDR3 has 14 residues. Looked up from germline, CDR1 is WSHSY and CDR2 is SAAADI. V was shortened by 4 bases and J by 0 bases, with 7 bases between the two germline ends. CDR3 in DNA: TGCGCCAGCAGTGGGATTCTTAGCAATCAGCCCCAGCATTTT. Translation: CASSGILSNQPQHF.

The chain is built from TRBV5-4 and TRBJ2-5, with 7 bases identical to TRBD2. The germline V gene has CDR1 SGHNT and CDR2 YYREEE (reference sequence). After removal of 5 bases from V and 3 bases from J, the junction contained 7 bases not matched to a gene. The CDR3 consists of 14 residues. CDR3 DNA sequence: TGTGCCAGCAGTTCCGGGACTATCAAAGAGACCCAGTACTTC. It yields the protein CASSSGTIKETQYF.

The chain uses TRBV27 and TRBJ2-2; D gene uncertain. CDR3 length equals 12 residues. Germline assignment: CDR1 MNHEY and CDR2 SMNVEV (reference sequence). V was pared by 2 bases and J by 7 bases, with 5 bases between. The CDR3 is CASSLLNGELFF. The CDR3 coding sequence is TGTGCCAGCAGTTTACTGAACGGGGAGCTGTTTTTT.

The chain combines TRBV30 with TRBJ1-1; D gene uncertain. Trimming stripped 3 bases from V and 1 base from J, with 9 bases between. The length of the CDR3 is 13 residues. CDR1 and CDR2 from the germline V gene are GTSNPN and SVGIG (reference sequence). The CDR3 bases are TGTGCCTGGAGCGGCAGCACGAACACTGAAGCTTTCTTT. Its protein product is CAWSGSTNTEAFF. Supplemented by reference TRBV30 and TRBJ1-1, the full variable domain reads SQTIHQWPATLVQPVGSPLSLECTVEGTSNPNLYWYRQAAGRGLQLLFYSVGIGQISSEVPQNLSASRPQDRQFILSSKKLLLSDSGFYLCAWSGSTNTEAFFGQGTRLTVV.